This T cell receptor (beta chain) came from a study of T cell changes during pregnancy in multiple sclerosis. V lost 5 bases, J lost 5 bases, and 14 bases lay in between. The CDR3 runs 13 residues. Germline V lookup: CDR1 SGHNT, CDR2 YYREEE (reference sequence). Profiled with immunoSEQ multiplex PCR; TCRdb holds only in-frame clones, not every one. Of fewer than 20,000 clones listed, 89% are singletons. The chain couples TRBV5-4 to TRBJ2-7, with D possibly TRBD1 on 5 matching bases. This sequence originates from a female donor in good health, enrolled as a control in a pregnancy study. Sequences were derived from CD8+ T cells from peripheral blood mononuclear cells, sampled in the second trimester of pregnancy. The chain's CDR3 is CASRDTTDHEQYF. The DNA for the CDR3 is TGTGCCAGCAGAGATACGACAGACCACGAGCAGTACTTC.